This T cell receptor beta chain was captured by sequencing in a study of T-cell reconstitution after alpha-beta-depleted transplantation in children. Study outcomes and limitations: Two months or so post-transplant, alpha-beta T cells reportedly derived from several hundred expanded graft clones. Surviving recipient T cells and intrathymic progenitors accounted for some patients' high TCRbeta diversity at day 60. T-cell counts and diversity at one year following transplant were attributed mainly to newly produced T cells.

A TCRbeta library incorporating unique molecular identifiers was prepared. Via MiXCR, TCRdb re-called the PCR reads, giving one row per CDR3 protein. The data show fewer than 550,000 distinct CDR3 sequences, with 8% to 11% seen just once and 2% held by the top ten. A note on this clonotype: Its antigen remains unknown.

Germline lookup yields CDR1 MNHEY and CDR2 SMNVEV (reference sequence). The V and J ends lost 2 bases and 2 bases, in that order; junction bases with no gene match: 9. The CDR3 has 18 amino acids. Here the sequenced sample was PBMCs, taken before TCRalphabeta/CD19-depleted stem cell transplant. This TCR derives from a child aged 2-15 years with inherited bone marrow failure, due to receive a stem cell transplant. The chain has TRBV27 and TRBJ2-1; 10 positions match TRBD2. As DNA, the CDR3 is TGTGCCAGCAGTTTACCCCCCCATAGCGGGAGGCCCTACAATGAGCAGTTCTTC. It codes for CASSLPPHSGRPYNEQFF.